This TCR beta chain was documented in a study of preoperative IRX-2 immunotherapy in early breast cancer (dated by TCRdb to the late 2010s). In light of the paper, this sample's treatment or condition label describes: preoperative locoregional IRX-2 cytokine immunotherapy. The samples were obtained from a phase Ib study that tested preoperative, locoregional IRX-2 cytokine immunotherapy meant to prime immune responses. Donors were patients with early-stage breast cancer who received IRX-2 before surgery. In regard to this clone: The antigen this receptor binds is unknown. No base quality information exists; no much larger clone differs at one position.

The method behind the library was the immunoSEQ multiplex PCR assay. TCRdb's version of the immuneACCESS table is confined to in-frame rearrangements and falls short of the full clone set. An unresolved V gene accounts for under half of the shortfall where checked; the remainder is of unknown origin. The sample table holds roughly 62,000 clones, of which approximately 94% were seen once. 1.5% to 2% of the sample goes to the ten largest clones. This sequence originates from a human donor with breast cancer. Sampling was conducted from a patient treated with IRX-2 immunotherapy.

In nucleotide form, the sequence is TGTGCCAGCAGTTTTGGGGAATCCTACGAGCAGTACTTC. Translation gives CASSFGESYEQYF. The chain links TRBV28 with TRBJ2-7; there is no confident call for the D gene. V and J are truncated by 3 bases and 1 base respectively, leaving an intervening sequence of 7 bases. The germline V gene specifies MDHEN as CDR1 and SYDVKM as CDR2. The CDR3 runs 13 residues from the cysteine to the phenylalanine. CDR3 DNA is the only sequence kept; it has 39 bases, read in frame from the first base.